This T cell receptor (beta chain) was documented in a study of blood T cell repertoires in COVID-19. At the level of the study: Acute and convalescent COVID-19 samples came from the United States, Italy and Spain.

Individuals in the exposed group had encountered a COVID-19 case within 2 weeks preceding study entry. This CDR3 is built from 15 residues. Looked up from germline, CDR1 is SNHLY and CDR2 is FYNNEI. V gave up 7 bases and J gave up 5 bases; unmatched junction bases: 7. Source study methods: Amplified reference gene primers provided the basis for estimating nucleated cell counts. Using immunoSEQ multiplex PCR, the repertoire was profiled, and TCRdb retains in-frame clones only, with some absent. The V and J calls and the clone size are those of that table, but D and trimming were determined from the DNA. Altogether 200,000 or so clones are present, around nine tenths being singletons, with the ten largest covering about 4%.

Sequenced material: PBMCs or T cells enriched from blood (not recorded which). The source of this sequence is a woman between 25 and 40 years old who had been exposed to COVID-19. The chain couples TRBV2 to TRBJ2-1, with 11 bases matching TRBD2. This CDR3 reads CASIHSGRENNEQFF. The CDR3 DNA is TGTGCCAGCATCCATAGCGGGAGGGAAAACAATGAGCAGTTCTTC.